Given below is one TCR beta chain in context. The antigen is not known. The data belong to a study of Ad26.COV2.S vaccination and SARS-CoV-2 variants. Findings and limits, study-wide: People who got the vaccine or the placebo had similar non-spike TCR breadth.

V lost 5 bases to trimming and J lost 0 bases, with 11 bases between them. The germline V gene has CDR1 SGHAT and CDR2 FQNNGV. The CDR3 has 15 amino acids. Sequencing was performed with immunoSEQ multiplex PCR; in TCRdb, only in-frame clones are kept and a portion is missing. The data hold some 250,000 clones, with around 89% observed a single time. The treatment is: 15 to 20 received Ad26.COV2.S at low or high dose, single or two shots; several received placebo; per-sample allocation not given. Sampling happened 63 days after the first vaccine or placebo injection. The V and J genes are TRBV11-2 and TRBJ2-1; TRBD2 is a possible D gene (7 bases). The source is a person aged 18 to 65 who received the Ad26.COV2.S COVID-19 vaccine or a placebo. The input for sequencing was peripheral blood, taken in a trial of Ad26.COV2.S vaccine versus placebo. DNA for the CDR3: TGTGCCAGCAGCCGGGGGGCCATCTCCTACAATGAGCAGTTCTTC. Translation gives CASSRGAISYNEQFF.